This TCR beta chain was captured by sequencing in a study of beta chain features in type 1 diabetes. What was sequenced were expressed TCRB transcripts, since all of the isolated RNA had been reverse transcribed. This table comes from immunoSEQ multiplex PCR, and its TCRdb copy is limited to in-frame clones, with some not included. This table holds more than 250,000 clones, approximately 15% found once. This clone has just one count. Its antigen is undetermined. From germline, CDR1 is SNHLY and CDR2 FYNNEI. CDR3 size: 13 residues. V was trimmed by 4 bases and J by 3 bases, leaving 9 bases between them. Broader study findings: Researchers report that Type 1 diabetes patients had moderately but significantly shorter TCRB CDR3s across all four CD4+ subsets.

Sample: naive CD4+ T cells from blood. The sequence was collected from a man aged 25 to 40 with type 1 diabetes. The chain links TRBV2 to TRBJ1-1, with a possible D match to TRBD1 (6 bases). Here the CDR3 reads CASSAAGDTEAFF. In nucleotides, the CDR3 is TGTGCCAGCAGTGCCGCAGGGGACACTGAAGCTTTCTTT.